This T cell receptor (beta chain) was captured by sequencing in a study of T cell changes during pregnancy in multiple sclerosis. V was pared by 5 bases and J by 7 bases, with 14 bases between. Germline CDR1 reads SGHAT; CDR2 reads FQNNGV. The CDR3 spans 14 residues. Profiling relied on immunoSEQ multiplex PCR, and the TCRdb table lists in-frame clones only, not all of them. This table has under 130,000 clones, 92% appearing once. This clonotype originated in a female donor with multiple sclerosis, enrolled in a pregnancy study. V gene TRBV11-2 combines with J gene TRBJ1-4, with D possibly TRBD1 on 6 matching bases. The input for sequencing was peripheral blood, taken after pregnancy. CDR3 amino acids: CASSLPGVVEKLFF. CDR3 bases: TGTGCCAGCAGCCTCCCAGGGGTGGTTGAAAAACTGTTTTTT.